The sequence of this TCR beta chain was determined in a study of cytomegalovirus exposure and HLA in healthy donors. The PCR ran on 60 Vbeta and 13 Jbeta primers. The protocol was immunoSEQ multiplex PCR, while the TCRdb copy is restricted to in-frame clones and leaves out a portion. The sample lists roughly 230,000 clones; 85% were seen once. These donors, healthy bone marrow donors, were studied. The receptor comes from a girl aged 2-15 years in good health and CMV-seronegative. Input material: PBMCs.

The CDR3: CASSSGGVPTDTQYF. The CDR3 DNA follows: TGTGCCAGCAGTTCCGGGGGGGTACCCACAGATACGCAGTATTTT. The rearrangement links TRBV6-6 to TRBJ2-3; 8 bases are a match to TRBD2. This CDR3 has 15 amino acids. Germline V gene sequence: CDR1 MNHNY, CDR2 SVGAGI (reference sequence). Unmatched junction bases numbered 5, after V lost 4 bases and J lost 2 bases.